Listed below are T cell receptor beta chains from one sample, sequenced in a study of blood T cells in healthy people across ages. MiXCR, run by TCRdb on the 5' RACE reads, gives a single entry per CDR3 protein. The data hold 1.5 million to 2 million distinct CDR3 sequences, with just under 50% observed a single time. Sample: blood. The receptors were sampled from a woman in her thirties or forties in good health. Each CDR3 is given with its conserved first and last residue. A D gene is named only where the DNA matches it firmly. Clone size is given for some rows only: seen once, a few or many times, or a class if the clone is expanded.

abundance	j_gene	d_gene	v_gene	CDR3nt	CDR3aa
NA	TRBJ2-5	TRBD2	TRBV27	TGTGCCAGCAGTTCGACCAGACTAGCGGGGGATTACAATGAGCAGTACTTC	CASSSTRLAGDYNEQYF
NA	TRBJ2-3	TRBD2	TRBV3-1	TGTGCCAGCAGCCAACAACTTGGACTAGCGGGGGGCCGACACGGCACAGATACGCAGTATTTT	CASSQQLGLAGGRHGTDTQYF
few	TRBJ2-7	TRBD1	TRBV11-1	TGTGCCAGCAGAACTACAGGGGTCGACGAGCAGTACTTC	CASRTTGVDEQYF
NA	TRBJ2-3	NA	TRBV21-1	TGTGCCAGCAGCAACATTCTTACTAGCCCACTTGCAGATACGCAGTATTTT	CASSNILTSPLADTQYF
NA	TRBJ1-2	NA	TRBV10-3	TGTGCCATCAGTGAGCCCCGGGGTGGAACGAATGGCTACACCTTC	CAISEPRGGTNGYTF
NA	TRBJ2-3	NA	TRBV3-1	TGTGCCAGCAGCCAAGAGACCCGGGGGTGGGTTCGTGCAGATACGCAGTATTTT	CASSQETRGWVRADTQYF
NA	TRBJ2-7	NA	TRBV4-2	TGTGCCAGCAGCCTTGTCCGGGACTCATACAATGAGCAGTACTTC	CASSLVRDSYNEQYF
NA	TRBJ2-7	NA	TRBV29-1	TGCAGCGCGGGGGAACAGGGGTACGAGCAGTACTTC	CSAGEQGYEQYF
once	TRBJ2-3	TRBD2	TRBV5-1	TGCGCCAGCGGTAGCGGGGGCCCTCTTGGTACGCAGTATTTT	CASGSGGPLGTQYF
NA	TRBJ2-5	NA	TRBV20-1	TGCAGTGCTAGCTGGGGGGGGGGCCACGAGACCCAGTACTTC	CSASWGGGHETQYF
few	TRBJ2-3	TRBD2	TRBV27	TGTGCCAGCAGTTTATACCCACCGGTAGCGGGGTTCACAGATACGCAGTATTTT	CASSLYPPVAGFTDTQYF
many	TRBJ2-3	NA	TRBV5-1	TGTGCCAGCAGCTTGGAAGGAGGTACGCAGTATTTT	CASSLEGGTQYF
NA	TRBJ1-4	TRBD1	TRBV7-2	TGTGCCAGCAGCCCCTCGACAGGGACGTATGAAAAACTGTTTTTT	CASSPSTGTYEKLFF
few	TRBJ1-2	NA	TRBV20-1	TGCAGTGCTCGCGACACGGTCTATGGCTACACCTTC	CSARDTVYGYTF
NA	TRBJ1-6	NA	TRBV20-1	TGCAGTGCTAGATCCTTGGAAAGCACCGGCAGTCCCTCACCCCTCCACTTT	CSARSLESTGSPSPLHF
NA	TRBJ2-7	NA	TRBV28	TGTGCCAGTCGTGGAGGACAGCTCTACGAGCAGTACTTC	CASRGGQLYEQYF
few	TRBJ1-6	NA	TRBV7-2	TGTGCCAGCAGCTTCGCCCCGAGGCGGAATTCACCCCTCCACTTT	CASSFAPRRNSPLHF
few	TRBJ1-6	NA	TRBV7-2	TGTGCCAGCAGCTCCTACGCCTCACCCCTCCACTTT	CASSSYASPLHF
NA	TRBJ2-5	TRBD2	TRBV6-1	TGTGCCAGCAGACTACTAGCGGGGGCTAAAGAGACCCAGTACTTC	CASRLLAGAKETQYF
NA	TRBJ2-1	TRBD2	TRBV6-2/TRBV6-3	TGTGCCAGCAGTTACTCCTTAGGTCGGCTAGCGGGGGGGACCTACAATGAGCAGTTCTTC	CASSYSLGRLAGGTYNEQFF
NA	TRBJ1-4	TRBD1	TRBV6-6	TGTGCCAGCAGCCTTAGGACAGGTCGCCTGGGAGAAAAACTGTTTTTT	CASSLRTGRLGEKLFF
few	TRBJ2-1	TRBD2	TRBV2	TGTGCCAGCATCCCGGGACTAGCCAATGAGCAGTTCTTC	CASIPGLANEQFF
once	TRBJ2-1	NA	TRBV7-9	TGTGCCAGCAGGGGCCGGGACAAGTACAATGAGCAGTTCTTC	CASRGRDKYNEQFF
NA	TRBJ2-7	NA	TRBV20-1	TGCAGTGCTAGAGATCCTAGCGTCGGGGAGCAGTACTTC	CSARDPSVGEQYF
NA	TRBJ2-7	TRBD1	TRBV4-3	TGCGCCAGCAGCCAAGATCAAGGACAGGGAGACGAGCAGTACTTC	CASSQDQGQGDEQYF
few	TRBJ2-5	NA	TRBV12-3/TRBV12-4	TGTGCCAGCAGTGATCAGGGGACGGAGACCCAGTACTTC	CASSDQGTETQYF
few	TRBJ1-1	NA	TRBV6-2/TRBV6-3	TGTGCCAGCAGTTACGCCCGACAGCTAGGACACACTGAAGCTTTCTTT	CASSYARQLGHTEAFF
NA	TRBJ2-5	NA	TRBV7-2	TGTGCCAGCAGCTTACAGGCAGGCCCCTGGGAGACCCAGTACTTC	CASSLQAGPWETQYF
NA	TRBJ1-2	NA	TRBV20-1	TGCAGTGCTAGATATTGGGACCGGAGGACCTCTAACTATGGCTACACCTTC	CSARYWDRRTSNYGYTF
few	TRBJ2-3	NA	TRBV9	TGTGCCAGCAGCGTAGCGGGGGCCAGCACAGATACGCAGTATTTT	CASSVAGASTDTQYF
few	TRBJ1-2	TRBD1	TRBV12-3/TRBV12-4	TGTGCCAGCAGTTTCCGTCAGGGGGCGCGTAATGGCTACACCTTC	CASSFRQGARNGYTF
NA	TRBJ2-3	TRBD1	TRBV4-3	TGCGCCAGCAGCCCCACAGGGGGAGCTAGCACAGATACGCAGTATTTT	CASSPTGGASTDTQYF
NA	TRBJ2-1	TRBD2	TRBV28	TGTGCCAGCAGCCTCCAGAGGGGGACTAGCGCCAGGCCGCTCAGTCTCAATGAGCAGTTCTTC	CASSLQRGTSARPLSLNEQFF
NA	TRBJ2-5	NA	TRBV14	TGTGCCAGCAGCCAAGATAGTCCGGGCAGCCTAAGATTCGAAGAGACCCAGTACTTC	CASSQDSPGSLRFEETQYF
NA	TRBJ1-2	TRBD1	TRBV12-3/TRBV12-4	TGTGCCAGCTCCCCAGGGGGACAGGGTGGCTATGGCTACACCTTC	CASSPGGQGGYGYTF
once	TRBJ1-2	NA	TRBV20-1	TGCGGTGCTAGAGATCTAGGGGGGGCCCCTCTAAATGGCTACACCTTC	CGARDLGGAPLNGYTF
few	TRBJ2-5	TRBD2	TRBV28	TGTGCCAGCAGTTATGGACTAGCGGACCAAGAGACCCAGTACTTC	CASSYGLADQETQYF
few	TRBJ1-2	TRBD1	TRBV20-1	TGCAGTGCTAGGCCGGGACAGAACTATGGCTACACCTTC	CSARPGQNYGYTF
few	TRBJ2-1	TRBD2	TRBV10-3	TGTGCCATCAGTGGGGGACTAAATGAGCAGTTCTTC	CAISGGLNEQFF
NA	TRBJ2-1	TRBD1	TRBV5-1	TGCGCCAGCAGCGAGACGGGCCCGGGACAGGGAAGCGAGCAGTTCTTC	CASSETGPGQGSEQFF
NA	TRBJ2-3	TRBD2	TRBV4-2	TGTGCCAGCAGCCGCTTCCAGGGGACTAGCGGGGGGATACCACAAAATACGCAGTATTTT	CASSRFQGTSGGIPQNTQYF
few	TRBJ2-5	TRBD1	TRBV2	TGTGCCAGCAGGGCCGACAGGGTACAAGAGACCCAGTACTTC	CASRADRVQETQYF
NA	TRBJ2-4	NA	TRBV7-2	TGTGCCAGCAGCTTATCCAGTTTAACAGTTGAGCAGTACTTC	CASSLSSLTVEQYF
NA	TRBJ2-2	NA	TRBV28	TGTGCCAGCAGTTTATCCCCTTCGCCCGACGGGGAGCTGTTTTTT	CASSLSPSPDGELFF
NA	TRBJ2-3	NA	TRBV20-1	TGCAGTGCATTCACAGATACGCAGTATTTT	CSAFTDTQYF
few	TRBJ2-1	NA	TRBV7-2	TGTGCCAGCAGCCCCTCCCCGGCGATCAATGAGCAGTTCTTC	CASSPSPAINEQFF
few	TRBJ2-5	TRBD2	TRBV15	TGTGCCACCAGCAGAGATACTAGCGGGGGAGAGACCCAGTACTTC	CATSRDTSGGETQYF
few	TRBJ2-1	NA	TRBV28	TGTGCCAGCCGTGCTTGGAATGAGCAGTTCTTC	CASRAWNEQFF
NA	TRBJ1-4	NA	TRBV6-5	TGTGCCAGCAGTTACTCCCGGACAAAAGGGCATGAAAAACTGTTTTTT	CASSYSRTKGHEKLFF
few	TRBJ2-5	NA	TRBV12-3/TRBV12-4	TGTGCCAGCAGTTTTAATGTTGGCGAGACCCAGTACTTC	CASSFNVGETQYF
NA	TRBJ1-5	TRBD1	TRBV2	TGTGCCAGCAGTGGTATTCAGGGACAGGCTAGCAATCAGCCCCAGCATTTT	CASSGIQGQASNQPQHF
NA	TRBJ2-3	TRBD1	TRBV5-1	TGCGCCAGCAGCGGGAGACAGGGGGCGAATAAGCAGTATTTT	CASSGRQGANKQYF
NA	TRBJ2-5	TRBD2	TRBV6-2/TRBV6-3	TGTGCCAGCAGTTACTCGGGCGGGGGTTTCCAAGAGACCCAGTACTTC	CASSYSGGGFQETQYF
NA	TRBJ2-7	NA	TRBV7-8	TGTGCCAGCAGCTTAGCAGGTAGTGGGAACTACGAGCAGTACTTC	CASSLAGSGNYEQYF
NA	TRBJ2-5	NA	TRBV7-9	TGTGCCAGCGGTCGAGTAGAGACCCAGTACTTC	CASGRVETQYF
NA	TRBJ2-7	NA	TRBV5-1	TGCGCCAGCAGCTTGGCACTGGGCAACGAGCAGTACTTC	CASSLALGNEQYF
NA	TRBJ2-3	NA	TRBV7-2	TGTGCCACCTCCGCTCGGGCTAGCACAGATACGCAGTATTTT	CATSARASTDTQYF
NA	TRBJ1-5	TRBD1	TRBV7-9	TGTGCCAGCAGTTCGGGACAGGGACATCAGCCCCAGCATTTT	CASSSGQGHQPQHF
NA	TRBJ2-1	NA	TRBV7-2	TGTGCCAGCAGCTTTGGTCAGAGCTCCTACAATGAGCAGTTCTTC	CASSFGQSSYNEQFF
NA	TRBJ2-1	TRBD2	TRBV6-2/TRBV6-3	TGTGCCAGCCTCCGACGTGGCGGGGGGGCTTTCCATGAGCAGTTCTTC	CASLRRGGGAFHEQFF